This T cell receptor (beta chain) was found in a study of control samples from healthy donors and cancer patients. Germline CDR1 reads SGHVS; CDR2 reads FQNEAQ. V was pared by 1 base and J by 0 bases, with 7 bases between. The CDR3 spans 14 residues. Here immunoSEQ multiplex PCR was the method, and the copy in TCRdb shows in-frame clones only, minus some. The data contain about 110,000 clones, roughly 80% of them singletons. This chain links TRBV7-8 with TRBJ2-7; D gene ambiguous. The sample consisted of blood. This TCR was recovered from a woman aged 45-60 years in good health. The CDR3 nucleotides are TGTGCCAGCAGCTTAGGTCAGTACTCCTACGAGCAGTACTTC. Amino acid sequence: CASSLGQYSYEQYF.